Listed below are T cell receptor beta chains from one sample, sequenced in a study of beta chain features in type 1 diabetes. The method was immunoSEQ multiplex PCR; TCRdb's version includes in-frame clones alone and lacks a portion of them. The data show tens of thousands of clones, roughly 31% seen once. The sample taken for sequencing was stem cell memory CD4+ T cells from blood. The source of these receptors is a woman aged 18-29 years in good health. The CDR3 runs from the conserved cysteine through the conserved F or W. The order of the fields is V gene, J gene, clone size, D gene, CDR3 protein, CDR3 DNA. D genes are given only for firm matches. Some rows have no size entry. The others give once, few or many, or a class for an expanded clone.

TRBV14,TRBJ2-3,few,TRBD2,CASSLLAASTDTQYF,TGTGCCAGCAGCCTACTAGCGGCCAGCACAGATACGCAGTATTTT
TRBV10-3,TRBJ1-2,.,TRBD1,CAISVPGQDGYTF,TGTGCCATCAGTGTCCCGGGACAGGATGGCTACACCTTC
TRBV4-1,TRBJ1-1,.,.,CASSQDWEGPNTEAFF,TGCGCCAGCAGCCAAGATTGGGAGGGTCCGAACACTGAAGCTTTCTTT
TRBV7-9,TRBJ1-5,.,TRBD1,CASSSSGQGDQPQHF,TGTGCCAGCAGCTCGTCCGGACAGGGAGATCAGCCCCAGCATTTT
TRBV5-1,TRBJ2-2,.,.,CASSRSGTTNTGELFF,TGCGCCAGCAGCCGAAGCGGGACAACGAACACCGGGGAGCTGTTTTTT
TRBV6-5,TRBJ1-1,.,.,CASSRPGLEAFF,TGTGCCAGCAGTAGACCGGGACTTGAAGCTTTCTTT
TRBV2,TRBJ2-5,.,TRBD1,CASSELRGRRETQYF,TGTGCCAGCAGTGAACTCAGGGGGCGAAGAGAGACCCAGTACTTC
TRBV18,TRBJ2-5,few,.,CASSPDYQKETQYF,TGTGCCAGCTCACCGGACTACCAGAAAGAGACCCAGTACTTC
TRBV5-1,TRBJ1-1,few,.,CASSPLTVNTEAFF,TGCGCCAGCAGCCCACTGACAGTGAACACTGAAGCTTTCTTT
TRBV29-1,TRBJ1-2,few,TRBD1,CSADRGPGYTF,TGCAGCGCCGACAGGGGGCCTGGCTACACCTTC
TRBV7-2,TRBJ2-1,.,.,CAGALGPYNEQFF,TGTGCCGGCGCATTGGGGCCCTACAATGAGCAGTTCTTC
TRBV7-7,TRBJ1-3,.,TRBD1,CASSRRQGSGNTIYF,TGTGCTAGCAGCCGAAGACAGGGCTCTGGAAACACCATATATTTT
TRBV5-1,TRBJ2-5,few,.,CASSYTGIQETQYF,TGCGCCAGCAGCTACACAGGGATTCAAGAGACCCAGTACTTC
TRBV5-1,TRBJ2-3,.,TRBD1,CASSPGQETDTQYF,TGCGCCAGCAGCCCCGGACAGGAAACAGATACGCAGTATTTT
TRBV5-4,TRBJ2-2,few,.,CASKEENTGELFF,TGTGCCAGCAAAGAGGAGAACACCGGGGAGCTGTTTTTT
TRBV2,TRBJ1-5,.,TRBD1,CASRGQGGNQPQHF,TGTGCCAGCAGGGGACAGGGCGGCAATCAGCCCCAGCATTTT
TRBV18,TRBJ1-5,.,.,CASSPQGDSNQPQHF,TGTGCCAGCTCACCACAGGGGGATAGCAATCAGCCCCAGCATTTT
TRBV5-1,TRBJ1-2,few,.,CASSPEGGQRTNYGYTF,TGCGCCAGCAGCCCCGAGGGGGGGCAACGGACCAACTATGGCTACACCTTC
TRBV6-5,TRBJ2-1,.,.,CASSRSGYVHNEQFF,TGTGCCAGCAGCCGAAGCGGATACGTCCACAATGAGCAGTTCTTC
TRBV7-2,TRBJ2-7,.,TRBD2,CASSLEWTSSYEQYF,TGTGCCAGCAGCTTAGAGTGGACTAGCTCCTACGAGCAGTACTTC
TRBV4-1,TRBJ2-7,.,.,CASSQGGMGSGEQYF,TGCGCCAGCAGCCAGGGAGGAATGGGATCGGGGGAGCAGTACTTC
TRBV4-1,TRBJ1-1,.,.,CASSQYRAPRTEAFF,TGCGCCAGCAGCCAATACAGGGCTCCGAGGACTGAAGCTTTCTTT
TRBV7-9,TRBJ2-5,.,TRBD2,CASSHSGTSGGQETQYF,TGTGCCAGCAGCCATTCGGGGACTAGCGGGGGTCAAGAGACCCAGTACTTC
TRBV7-2,TRBJ2-7,few,.,CASSLEGGDSAGHEQYF,TGTGCCAGCAGCTTAGAGGGTGGGGATTCGGCGGGACACGAGCAGTACTTC
TRBV6-1,TRBJ2-5,few,TRBD1,CASSWGQQETQYF,TGTGCCAGCAGCTGGGGACAGCAAGAGACCCAGTACTTC
TRBV30,TRBJ2-5,few,TRBD1,CAWSWDRGRGTQYF,TGTGCCTGGAGCTGGGACAGGGGGCGCGGGACCCAGTACTTC
TRBV4-1,TRBJ2-1,.,TRBD2,CASSQSPHSGGPDNEQFF,TGCGCCAGCAGCCAATCCCCCCATAGCGGGGGGCCGGACAATGAGCAGTTCTTC
TRBV25-1,TRBJ1-2,few,.,CASNSGFFNGYTF,TGTGCCAGCAATTCAGGGTTCTTCAATGGCTACACCTTC
TRBV2,TRBJ2-2,few,.,CASIGDYTGELFF,TGTGCCAGCATCGGTGACTACACCGGGGAGCTGTTTTTT
TRBV7-2,TRBJ1-1,.,.,CASSLAGAHTEAFF,TGTGCCAGCAGCTTAGCTGGGGCACACACTGAAGCTTTCTTT
TRBV7-3,TRBJ1-6,.,.,CASSAGSQGSNSPLHF,TGTGCCAGCAGCGCGGGGAGTCAGGGAAGTAATTCACCCCTCCACTTT
TRBV15,TRBJ1-1,.,.,CATSTWRAGTEAFF,TGTGCCACCAGCACCTGGAGGGCAGGGACTGAAGCTTTCTTT
TRBV11-3,TRBJ1-2,few,.,CASSLDGQGFYGYTF,TGTGCCAGCAGCTTAGATGGGCAGGGCTTCTATGGCTACACCTTC
TRBV9,TRBJ2-6,.,TRBD1,CASSRPPDRTPGANVLTF,TGTGCCAGCAGCAGACCGCCGGACAGGACACCTGGGGCCAACGTCCTGACTTTC
TRBV11-3,TRBJ2-2,.,.,CASSSYRGKEGELFF,TGTGCCAGCAGCTCTTATAGGGGGAAGGAGGGGGAGCTGTTTTTT
TRBV27,TRBJ1-2,.,TRBD1,CASRGQGGYGYTF,TGTGCCAGCCGGGGACAGGGGGGGTATGGCTACACCTTC
TRBV19,TRBJ2-5,.,.,CASSVQKQETQYF,TGTGCCAGTAGTGTACAGAAACAAGAGACCCAGTACTTC
TRBV6-5,TRBJ1-5,once,.,CASSTSGRYQPQHF,TGTGCCAGCAGCACTAGCGGGAGGTATCAGCCCCAGCATTTT
TRBV5-6,TRBJ2-3,.,.,CASSPAGRDTQYF,TGTGCCAGCAGCCCCGCGGGGCGCGATACGCAGTATTTT
TRBV18,TRBJ2-1,few,.,CASSPISMSSYNEQFF,TGTGCCAGCTCACCAATTTCTATGAGCTCCTACAATGAGCAGTTCTTC
TRBV25-1,TRBJ2-7,.,TRBD1,CASSEGLTGGSYEQYF,TGTGCCAGCAGTGAGGGGCTGACAGGGGGCTCCTACGAGCAGTACTTC
TRBV29-1,TRBJ2-1,.,.,CSVDRSYNEQFF,TGCAGCGTTGACCGTAGCTACAATGAGCAGTTCTTC
TRBV30,TRBJ1-1,.,.,CARRQPPEPEAFF,TGTGCCCGTCGACAGCCGCCCGAGCCTGAAGCTTTCTTT
TRBV30,TRBJ2-1,many,TRBD2,CASRTSGSKEQFF,TGTGCCTCCCGGACTAGCGGGAGCAAAGAGCAGTTCTTC